This T cell receptor beta chain was identified in a study of T cell repertoires in aging, cancer and after chemotherapy. TRB rearrangements spanning V, D and J were amplified using mixed TRB-A/B primers. TCRdb processed the multiplex PCR reads anew with MiXCR; each CDR3 protein has one entry. Counted here are around 2,500 distinct CDR3 sequences, more than 45% occurring once; the ten biggest clones make up 34%. This clonotype turned up a few times. The CDR3 sequence is 14 residues long. V lost 3 bases to trimming and J lost 4 bases, with 13 bases between them. Germline V gives CDR1 LNHDA, CDR2 SQIVND (reference sequence). TCR beta rearrangements were amplified from peripheral blood genomic DNA.

This chain links TRBV19 with TRBJ2-7; either TRBD1 or TRBD2 may supply D (5 bases each). The clonotype comes from a human donor with a blood cancer. The donor label of this sample is uncertain. Sequenced: blood. CDR3 DNA: TGTGCCAGTAGTATCTGGAGGACACCTTACGAGCAGTACTTC. It yields the protein CASSIWRTPYEQYF.